The text below deals with one TCR beta chain. Its binding antigen is unknown. One base away there is no much larger clone; base qualities are not given. This entry comes from a study of blood T cell repertoires in COVID-19 (dated by TCRdb to the early 2020s). Some background on the complete study: Samples covering the acute and convalescent phases of COVID-19 were provided by collaborators in the United States, Italy and Spain. Where HLA class I and class II types were available, the types were taken from metadata supplied by the sample provider, not from assay-based typing. Sample metadata almost always included a de-identified subject ID, COVID-19 status, age in years and sex. Samples were obtained from the ongoing ImmuneRACE study (first 160 participants) and from 950 to 1,500 subjects provided by 6 global collaborators. Deeply sampled blood TCRbeta repertoires from subjects exposed to, actively infected with, or recovered from COVID-19 were included in the dataset. The material from the prospective study consisted of cDNA or gDNA derived from T cells, B-cell-depleted T cells, or PBMCs. The repertoires were released in a freely available public database intended as a resource for research on the immune response to SARS-CoV-2. What the research found in general, with its limitations: The amount of clinical and demographic metadata varied by source and participant and was provided uncurated.

The immunoSEQ Assay, a bias-controlled multiplex PCR, was used to amplify TCRbeta CDR3 regions from genomic DNA. The authors' pipeline ran thus. Within the assay, amplification of reference gene primers was used to estimate how many nucleated cells each sample contained. Sequence reads were collapsed and filtered to measure the absolute abundance of every unique TCRbeta CDR3 rearrangement. For each sample, productive Simpson clonality was calculated as the square root of Simpson's diversity index across productive rearrangements. In TCRdb, the immuneACCESS table is reduced to in-frame sequences with V and J assigned. These tables do not hold every clone; where another copy was compared, an unresolved V gene accounts for under half, and the others remain unexplained. The V and J calls and clone size come from that table; D and trimming were worked out from the DNA. The sample contains hundreds of thousands of clones, about 90% of them found a single time. Over 6% of the sample belongs to the ten largest clones.

The CDR3 has 16 amino acids, counting the end cysteine and phenylalanine. Only CDR3 DNA is held: 48 bases, read in frame from base 1. Cut back by 2 bases and 5 bases, the V and J ends lie 16 bases apart. Based on the germline V gene, the CDR1 and CDR2 sequences are MNHEY and SVGAGI. Participants in the prospective study were aged about 18 to 95 years, lived in more than 20 United States geographic areas, and enrolled through a virtual design. To assign participants to cohorts, the prospective study relied on clinical history that participants themselves reported in a screening survey and a study questionnaire. In the prospective study, mobile phlebotomists collected whole blood, serum and a nasopharyngeal or oropharyngeal swab from each participant. Participants in the prospective study had the option to provide additional blood draws and questionnaires over a 2-month period. Before DNA extraction, blood samples from the prospective study were shipped at room temperature or frozen.

The sequence links TRBV6-5 to TRBJ2-1; the D region possibly corresponds to TRBD2 (5 bases align). Sample: PBMCs or T cells enriched from blood (not recorded which). This sequence was found in a woman younger than 45 with acute COVID-19. CDR3 region: CASSYGGGQQNNEQFF. The nucleotide sequence is given as TGTGCCAGCAGTTACGGAGGCGGCCAACAAAACAATGAGCAGTTCTTC.